What follows are 9 T cell receptor beta chains derived from one specimen sequenced in a study of neurological immune-mediated disorders (dated by TCRdb to between 2017 and 2020). Libraries came from 5' RACE. Sequenced using an Illumina HiSeq 2500. TCRdb reran the public reads through fastp at Q25 and MiXCR, keeping productive beta chains. A single entry per CDR3 protein holds the most common genes and DNA from its merged rows. This sample comprises some 60,000 distinct CDR3 sequences, 8.5% to 10% of them detected only once. The top ten clonotypes cover around an eighth of the sample. The time point label for this specimen denotes: longitudinal time-point 2. The sequenced sample consisted of PBMCs. The receptor source for this set is a man under 40 in good health.

At least ten counts were recorded for this clonotype. The chain carries TRBV5-1 and TRBJ1-2, with 12 bases lining up with TRBD1. Germline trimming cut 4 bases from V and 4 bases from J; bases unmatched to any gene: 5. Germline CDR1 SGHRS, CDR2 YFSETQ. There are 15 residues in the CDR3. In DNA, the CDR3 is TGCGCCAGCAGCCCGGGACAGGGGGCGTTCTATGGCTACACCTTC. Its translation is CASSPGQGAFYGYTF.

This clonotype was seen many times. This chain uses TRBV4-1 with TRBJ2-1, with TRBD2 matching 7 bases. Germline loops: CDR1 MGHRA, CDR2 YSYEKL. J lost 5 bases, V lost 2 bases, and 15 bases had no gene match. There are 18 residues in the CDR3. CDR3 nucleotide sequence: TGCGCCAGCAGCCAAATTCAGTTTCCAGGGACTAAGCACAATGAGCAGTTCTTC. As protein: CASSQIQFPGTKHNEQFF.

This clonotype was counted between two and nine times. The chain recombines TRBV7-9 with TRBJ2-7, with D hard to call. The V gene lost 5 bases and the J gene lost 0 bases, with 11 bases spanning the gap. Germline V lookup: CDR1 SEHNR, CDR2 FQNEAQ (reference sequence). The CDR3 totals 14 residues. CDR3 nucleotide sequence: TGTGCCAGCAGCACGACTCTCAACTCCTACGAGCAGTACTTC. Its protein is CASSTTLNSYEQYF.

This chain links TRBV18 with TRBJ1-2; D unresolved. Germline V lookup: CDR1 KGHSH, CDR2 LQKENI. The CDR3 extends over 17 amino acids. Between the trimmed V and J ends, which lost 5 bases and 2 bases, there was a span of 21 bases. The DNA for the CDR3 is TGTGCCAGCTCATTAAACCTAGCGGGAGAGGGCAACTATGGCTACACCTTC. Translated: CASSLNLAGEGNYGYTF.

In its sample, this clonotype was seen many times. The V call is TRBV27, the J call TRBJ2-2, with D unclear. The germline CDR1 and CDR2 sequences are MNHEY and SMNVEV (reference sequence). V was cut by 6 bases and J by 2 bases, with 7 bases left in between. CDR3 length equals 13 residues. As DNA, the CDR3 is TGTGCCAGCAGCCCTATTAACACCGGGGAGCTGTTTTTT. Its protein is CASSPINTGELFF.

This clonotype was recorded many times. The genes are TRBV5-1 and TRBJ2-3; D possibly corresponds to TRBD1 (6 bases). The CDR3 has 15 residues. Germline V lookup: CDR1 SGHRS, CDR2 YFSETQ. V dropped 3 bases and J dropped 1 base, with 12 bases sitting between them. CDR3 amino acids: CASSSGTSRTDTQYF. CDR3 sequence (DNA): TGCGCCAGCAGCTCCGGGACATCACGCACAGATACGCAGTATTTT.

This clonotype was detected ten times or more. The V and J genes are TRBV7-9 and TRBJ1-2; no firm D call. The CDR3 contains 16 residues. Germline CDR1 SEHNR, CDR2 FQNEAQ (reference sequence). V was shortened by 0 bases and J by 7 bases, with 18 bases between the two germline ends. The CDR3 protein is CASSLAVGLGSSGYTF. The CDR3 nucleotides are TGTGCCAGCAGCTTAGCGGTAGGACTCGGCTCGAGTGGCTACACCTTC.

This clonotype showed up many times. V is TRBV27 and J is TRBJ2-7; 7 nucleotides match TRBD1. Germline CDR1 and CDR2: MNHEY and SMNVEV (reference sequence). V lost 0 bases, J lost 1 base, and 9 bases stayed unmatched. The CDR3 runs to 17 residues. DNA of the CDR3: TGTGCCAGCAGTTTATCGCTGGACAGGTCACCTTCCTACGAGCAGTACTTC. It yields the protein CASSLSLDRSPSYEQYF.

This clonotype appeared many times. This sequence joins TRBV24-1 and TRBJ2-2, with 7 nucleotides matching TRBD1. The CDR3 has 16 amino acids. The germline CDR1 and CDR2 sequences are KGHDR and SFDVKD. V shed 3 bases, J shed 0 bases, and the junction held 3 bases outside the gene matches. Here the CDR3 DNA reads TGTGCCACCAGTGATATTGGGACAGCGAACACCGGGGAGCTGTTTTTT. This translates into CATSDIGTANTGELFF.